This TCR beta chain was recovered during a study of T cell responses to AZD1222 COVID-19 vaccine. Findings and limits, study-wide: Of spike-specific TCRs, nearly half reportedly target regions left unmutated in variants. Seropositivity was recorded at baseline in only 6 or 7 AZD1222 recipients.

V was pared by 2 bases and J by 8 bases, with 9 bases between. The CDR3 is made up of 13 amino acids. A few counts support this clone. Its target is not known. Here immunoSEQ multiplex PCR was the method, and the copy in TCRdb shows in-frame clones only, minus some. The sample records about 93,000 clones, approximately 92% being singletons. This specimen consisted of peripheral blood, obtained 28 days after the second AZD1222 dose. The chain carries TRBV12-3 or TRBV12-4 and TRBJ2-2; the D is unclear. This TCR came from an adult who received the AZD1222 COVID-19 vaccine. DNA of the CDR3: TGTGCCAGCAGTTTATTTGTGGGAGGGGAGCTGTTTTTT. This encodes CASSLFVGGELFF.